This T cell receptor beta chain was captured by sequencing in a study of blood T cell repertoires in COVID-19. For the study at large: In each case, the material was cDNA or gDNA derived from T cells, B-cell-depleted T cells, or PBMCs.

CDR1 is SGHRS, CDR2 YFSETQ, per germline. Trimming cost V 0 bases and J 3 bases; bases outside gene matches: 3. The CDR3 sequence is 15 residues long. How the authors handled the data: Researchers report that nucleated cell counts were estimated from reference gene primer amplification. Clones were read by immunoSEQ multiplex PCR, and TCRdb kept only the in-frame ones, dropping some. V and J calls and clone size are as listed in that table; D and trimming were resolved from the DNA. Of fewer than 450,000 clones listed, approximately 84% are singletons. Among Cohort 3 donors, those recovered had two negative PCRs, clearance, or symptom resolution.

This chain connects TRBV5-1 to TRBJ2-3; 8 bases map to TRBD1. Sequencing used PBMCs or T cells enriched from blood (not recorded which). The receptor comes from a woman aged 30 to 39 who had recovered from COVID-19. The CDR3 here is CASSLGGTGTDTQYF. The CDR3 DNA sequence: TGCGCCAGCAGCTTGGGTGGGACAGGAACAGATACGCAGTATTTT.